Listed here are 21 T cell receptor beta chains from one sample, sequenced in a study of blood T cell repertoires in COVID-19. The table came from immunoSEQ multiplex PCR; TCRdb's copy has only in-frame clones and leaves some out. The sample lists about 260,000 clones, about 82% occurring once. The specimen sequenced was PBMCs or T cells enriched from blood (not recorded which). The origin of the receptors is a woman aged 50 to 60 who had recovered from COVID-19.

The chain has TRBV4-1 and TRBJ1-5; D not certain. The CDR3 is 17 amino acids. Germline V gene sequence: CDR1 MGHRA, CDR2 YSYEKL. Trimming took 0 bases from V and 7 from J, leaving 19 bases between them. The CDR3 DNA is TGCGCCAGCAGCCAAGAACCCCTGGGTCGGAGCGAGCAGCCCCAGCATTTT. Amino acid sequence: CASSQEPLGRSEQPQHF.

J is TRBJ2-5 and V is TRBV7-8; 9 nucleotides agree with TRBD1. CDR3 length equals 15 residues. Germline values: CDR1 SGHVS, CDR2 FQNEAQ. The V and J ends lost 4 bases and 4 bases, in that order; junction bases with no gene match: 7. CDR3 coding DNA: TGTGCCAGCAGCTCTACAGGGGGCGGACGAGAGACCCAGTACTTC. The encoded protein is CASSSTGGGRETQYF.

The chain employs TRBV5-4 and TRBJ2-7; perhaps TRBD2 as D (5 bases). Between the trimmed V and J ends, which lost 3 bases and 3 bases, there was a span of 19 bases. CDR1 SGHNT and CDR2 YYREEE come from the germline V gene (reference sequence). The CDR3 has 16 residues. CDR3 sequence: CASSSSGGVPNYEQYF. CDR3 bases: TGTGCCAGCAGCTCTAGTGGAGGAGTCCCTAACTACGAGCAGTACTTC. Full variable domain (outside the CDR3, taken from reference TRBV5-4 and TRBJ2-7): ETGVTQSPTHLIKTRGQQVTLRCSSQSGHNTVSWYQQALGQGPQFIFQYYREEENGRGNFPPRFSGLQFPNYSSELNVNALELDDSALYLCASSSSGGVPNYEQYFGPGTRLTVT.

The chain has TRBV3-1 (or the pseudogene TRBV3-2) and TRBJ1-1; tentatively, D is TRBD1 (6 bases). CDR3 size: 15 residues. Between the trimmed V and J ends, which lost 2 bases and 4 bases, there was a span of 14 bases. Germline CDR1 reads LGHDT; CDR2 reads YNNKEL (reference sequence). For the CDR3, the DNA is TGTGCCAGCAGCCAATTAAGGGCAGGGGTCACTGAAGCTTTCTTT. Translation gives CASSQLRAGVTEAFF.

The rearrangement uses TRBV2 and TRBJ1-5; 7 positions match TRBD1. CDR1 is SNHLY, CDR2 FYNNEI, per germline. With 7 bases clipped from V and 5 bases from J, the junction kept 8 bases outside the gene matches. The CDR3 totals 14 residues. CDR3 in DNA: TGTGCCAGCACCACGCAGGGGGTCTATCAGCCCCAGCATTTT. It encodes CASTTQGVYQPQHF.

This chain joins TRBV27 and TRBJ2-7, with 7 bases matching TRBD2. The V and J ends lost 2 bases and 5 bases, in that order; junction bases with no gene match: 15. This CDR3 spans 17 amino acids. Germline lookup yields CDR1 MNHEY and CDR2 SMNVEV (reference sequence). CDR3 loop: CASSLDEKGLDPDEQYF. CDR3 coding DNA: TGTGCCAGCAGTTTAGATGAAAAAGGACTAGATCCCGACGAGCAGTACTTC.

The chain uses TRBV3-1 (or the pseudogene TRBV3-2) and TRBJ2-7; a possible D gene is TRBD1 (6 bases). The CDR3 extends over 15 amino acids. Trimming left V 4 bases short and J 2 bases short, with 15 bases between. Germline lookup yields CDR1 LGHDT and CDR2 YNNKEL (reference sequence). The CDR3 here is CASSLQMTGTYEQYF. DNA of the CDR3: TGTGCCAGCAGCCTACAAATGACAGGAACCTACGAGCAGTACTTC.

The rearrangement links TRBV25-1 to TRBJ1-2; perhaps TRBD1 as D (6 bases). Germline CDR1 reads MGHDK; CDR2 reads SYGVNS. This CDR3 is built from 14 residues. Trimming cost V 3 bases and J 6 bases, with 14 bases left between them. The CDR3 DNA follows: TGTGCCAGCAGTGACGACAGGTCCCCGGATGGCTACACCTTC. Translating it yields CASSDDRSPDGYTF.

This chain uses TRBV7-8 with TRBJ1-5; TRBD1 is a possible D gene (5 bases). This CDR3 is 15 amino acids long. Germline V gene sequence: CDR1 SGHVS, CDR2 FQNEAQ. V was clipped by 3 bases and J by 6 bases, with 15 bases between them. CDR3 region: CASSFQAGGGQPQHF. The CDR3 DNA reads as TGTGCCAGCAGCTTCCAGGCGGGGGGGGGTCAGCCCCAGCATTTT.

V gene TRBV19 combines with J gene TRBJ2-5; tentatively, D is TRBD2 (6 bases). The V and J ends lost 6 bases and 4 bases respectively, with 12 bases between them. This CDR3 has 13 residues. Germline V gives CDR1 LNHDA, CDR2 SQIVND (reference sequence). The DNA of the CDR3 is TGTGCCAGTAGCAGGGAGGTCGGAGAGACCCAGTACTTC. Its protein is CASSREVGETQYF.

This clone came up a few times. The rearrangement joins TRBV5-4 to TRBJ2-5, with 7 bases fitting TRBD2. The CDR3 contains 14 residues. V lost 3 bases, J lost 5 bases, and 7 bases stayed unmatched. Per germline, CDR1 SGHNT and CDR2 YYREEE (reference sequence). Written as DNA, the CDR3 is TGTGCCAGCAGCTCTGGACTAGTGGGGGAGACCCAGTACTTC. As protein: CASSSGLVGETQYF.

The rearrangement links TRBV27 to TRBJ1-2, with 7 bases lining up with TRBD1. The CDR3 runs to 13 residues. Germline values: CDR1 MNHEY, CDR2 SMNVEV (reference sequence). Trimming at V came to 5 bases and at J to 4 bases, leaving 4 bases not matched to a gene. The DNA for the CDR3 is TGTGCCAGCAGTAAAACAGGGGCCTATGGCTACACCTTC. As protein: CASSKTGAYGYTF.

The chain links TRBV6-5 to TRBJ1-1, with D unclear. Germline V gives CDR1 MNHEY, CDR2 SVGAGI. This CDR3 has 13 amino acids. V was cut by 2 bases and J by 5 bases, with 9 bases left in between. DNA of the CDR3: TGTGCCAGCAGTTACGGCGGGCGGACTGAAGCTTTCTTT. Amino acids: CASSYGGRTEAFF.

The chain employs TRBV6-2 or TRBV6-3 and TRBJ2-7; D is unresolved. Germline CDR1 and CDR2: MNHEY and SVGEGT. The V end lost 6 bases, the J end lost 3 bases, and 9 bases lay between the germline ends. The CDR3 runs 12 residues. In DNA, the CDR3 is TGTGCCAGCAGCCAATCAGACTACGAGCAGTACTTC. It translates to CASSQSDYEQYF.

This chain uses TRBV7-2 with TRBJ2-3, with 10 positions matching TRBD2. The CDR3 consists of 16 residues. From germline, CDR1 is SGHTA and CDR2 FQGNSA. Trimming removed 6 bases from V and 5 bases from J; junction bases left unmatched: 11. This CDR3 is CASRRRSGGAIDTQYF. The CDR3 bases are TGTGCCAGCAGGCGAAGGAGCGGGGGGGCCATAGATACGCAGTATTTT.

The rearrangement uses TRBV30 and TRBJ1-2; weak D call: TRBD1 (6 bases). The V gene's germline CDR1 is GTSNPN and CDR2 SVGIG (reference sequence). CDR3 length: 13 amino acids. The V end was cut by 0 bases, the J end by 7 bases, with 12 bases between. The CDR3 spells CAWSVHRGGGYTF. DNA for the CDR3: TGTGCCTGGAGTGTACATAGGGGGGGTGGCTACACCTTC. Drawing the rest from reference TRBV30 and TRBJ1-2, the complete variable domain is SQTIHQWPATLVQPVGSPLSLECTVEGTSNPNLYWYRQAAGRGLQLLFYSVGIGQISSEVPQNLSASRPQDRQFILSSKKLLLSDSGFYLCAWSVHRGGGYTFGSGTRLTVV.

CDR3 in DNA: TGTGCCAGCTCTCCCAATTTACAGGGGAACTATGGCTACACCTTC. It specifies CASSPNLQGNYGYTF. The genes are TRBV18 and TRBJ1-2; 7 positions agree with TRBD1. The CDR3 consists of 15 residues. J lost 2 bases, V lost 6 bases, and 9 bases had no gene match. Germline CDR1 KGHSH, CDR2 LQKENI. Variable domain in full (rest from reference TRBV18 and TRBJ1-2): NAGVMQNPRHLVRRRGQEARLRCSPMKGHSHVYWYRQLPEEGLKFMVYLQKENIIDESGMPKERFSAEFPKEGPSILRIQQVVRGDSAAYFCASSPNLQGNYGYTFGSGTRLTVV.

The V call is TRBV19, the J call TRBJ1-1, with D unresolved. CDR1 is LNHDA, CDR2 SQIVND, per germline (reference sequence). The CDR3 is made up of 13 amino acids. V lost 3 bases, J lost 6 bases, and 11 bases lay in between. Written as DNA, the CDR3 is TGTGCCAGTAGTATTGCAACGGCGGCTGAAGCTTTCTTT. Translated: CASSIATAAEAFF.

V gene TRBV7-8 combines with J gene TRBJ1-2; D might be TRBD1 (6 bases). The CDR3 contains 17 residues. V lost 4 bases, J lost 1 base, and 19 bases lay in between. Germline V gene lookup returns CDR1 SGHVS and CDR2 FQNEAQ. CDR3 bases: TGTGCCAGCAGCTCGAGCCGGGGGGCCCCGAATAACTATGGCTACACCTTC. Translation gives CASSSSRGAPNNYGYTF.

DNA for the CDR3: TGTGCCAGCAGCCAAGATCTGAGGGCGAACAATGAGCAGTTCTTC. It specifies CASSQDLRANNEQFF. The J gene is TRBJ2-1, the V gene TRBV3-1 (or the pseudogene TRBV3-2); perhaps TRBD2 as D (5 bases). There are 15 residues in the CDR3. The V end was cut by 0 bases, the J end by 5 bases, with 11 bases between. Germline CDR1 and CDR2: LGHDT and YNNKEL (reference sequence).

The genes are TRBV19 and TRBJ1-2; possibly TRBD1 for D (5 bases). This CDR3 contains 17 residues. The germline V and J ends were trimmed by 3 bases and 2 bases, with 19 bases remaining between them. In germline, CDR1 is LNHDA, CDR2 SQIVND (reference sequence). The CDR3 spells CASSMIQGRGENYGYTF. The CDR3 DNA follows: TGTGCCAGTAGTATGATCCAGGGTCGGGGGGAGAACTATGGCTACACCTTC.